These 6 T cell receptor beta chains came from one sample sequenced in a study of T cells in Graves' hyperthyroidism and ophthalmopathy. Amplified TCR beta CDR3 regions derived from RNA transcripts. The TCR CDR3 was amplified in a first-round RT-PCR using the HTBI primer set. TCRdb ran MiXCR on the multiplex PCR reads and lists one entry per CDR3 protein. This sample yields some 580,000 distinct CDR3 sequences, of which 15% to 20% are seen a single time; around 3.3% belongs to the top ten. Sequencing input: blood. These receptors all stem from a woman in her thirties or forties with Graves' ophthalmopathy.

This clonotype showed up many times. The rearrangement links TRBV27 to TRBJ2-1; 11 bases align to TRBD2. The trim removed 3 bases at V and 6 bases at J, leaving 4 bases unmatched. The germline gives CDR1 MNHEY, CDR2 SMNVEV (reference sequence). The CDR3 loop spans 15 amino acids. CDR3 loop: CASSFDSGGANEQFF. CDR3 sequence (DNA): TGTGCCAGCAGTTTCGATAGCGGGGGGGCCAATGAGCAGTTCTTC.

This clonotype showed up just a few times. The genes are TRBV4-2 and TRBJ2-3, with 7 bases lining up with TRBD2. This CDR3 region has 13 residues. V lost 5 bases and J lost 6; bases outside the gene matches: 5. In germline, CDR1 is LGHNA, CDR2 YNFKEQ. The CDR3 DNA follows: TGTGCCAGCAGCGGACCCGGGGGGGATACGCAGTATTTT. Translating it yields CASSGPGGDTQYF.

This clonotype was seen at least ten times. The chain recombines TRBV12-3 or TRBV12-4 with TRBJ1-5; TRBD1 matches 10 bases. This CDR3 comprises 16 residues. Losses at the gene ends were 6 bases for V and 6 bases for J; bases not matched to a gene: 11. CDR3 coding DNA: TGTGCCAGCAGCCCCGAGGGACAGGGGCCGGGTCAGCCCCAGCATTTT. The encoded protein is CASSPEGQGPGQPQHF.

This chain joins TRBV7-2 and TRBJ2-7; perhaps TRBD2 as D (6 bases). V lost 3 bases and J 2 bases, leaving 11 bases between the germline ends. Germline CDR1 is SGHTA and CDR2 is FQGNSA. The CDR3 totals 14 residues. The CDR3 DNA reads as TGTGCCAGCAGCTTTTCCGGAGGGGCCTACGAGCAGTACTTC. Translated: CASSFSGGAYEQYF.

V gene TRBV12-5 combines with J gene TRBJ2-2, with a weak D call TRBD2 (5 bases). Germline V gene data show CDR1 as LGHNT and CDR2 as FRNRAP. Trimming left V 2 bases short and J 5 bases short, with 15 bases between. This CDR3 spans 16 amino acids. The CDR3 DNA reads as TGTGCTAGTGGTTTGTTTGGGAGCGTGGGAACCGGGGAGCTGTTTTTT. Translation: CASGLFGSVGTGELFF.

The chain uses TRBV19 and TRBJ1-6; TRBD1 is a possible D gene (6 bases). The CDR3 has 15 amino acids. Germline V gene lookup returns CDR1 LNHDA and CDR2 SQIVND (reference sequence). Trimming took 5 bases from V and 5 from J, leaving 13 bases between them. CDR3 nucleotide sequence: TGTGCCAGTAGTTCCTCCCGACAGGATAATTCACCCCTCCACTTT. This sequence encodes CASSSSRQDNSPLHF.